This TCR beta chain was recovered during a study of early T cells in non-severe SARS-CoV-2 infection. This clonotype was seen a handful of times. V lost 5 bases and J 4 bases, leaving 12 bases between the germline ends. This CDR3 is built from 14 residues. Per the germline V gene, CDR1 is LNHDA and CDR2 is SQIVND (reference sequence). Unique molecular identifiers tagged individual cDNA molecules. TCRdb reprocessed the 5' RACE reads with MiXCR, giving one entry per CDR3 protein. The repertoire holds 55,000 to 80,000 distinct CDR3 sequences, under 14% seen once, with 3% to 4.5% in the top ten. The sample comprised whole blood. The receptor was isolated from an adult who was a healthcare worker with PCR-confirmed SARS-CoV-2 infection or an uninfected control (not recorded which). This rearrangement joins TRBV19 to TRBJ2-1; no definite D call. CDR3 protein: CASSPLRTYNEQFF. The CDR3 nucleotides are TGTGCCAGTAGTCCGCTACGGACGTACAATGAGCAGTTCTTC.